This T cell receptor beta chain was identified in a study of cytomegalovirus exposure and HLA in healthy donors. Background on the study: In an earlier analysis, around 120 million unique TCR beta sequences were found from about 180 million T cells. Study-wide points: 150 or so TCR beta chains were listed as cytomegalovirus-associated.

The germline V gene encodes CDR1 SGHNT and CDR2 YENEEA. V was trimmed by 1 base and J by 5 bases, leaving 8 bases between them. The CDR3 spans 13 residues. The study ran its PCR with 60 Vbeta and 13 Jbeta primers. Study processing details: There were tens of millions of unique TCR beta chains by a later count, and 10 million to 12 million of them were shared. Measured with immunoSEQ multiplex PCR; TCRdb has only the in-frame clones, and not every one. The V and J calls and clone size were taken over from that table, and D and trimming were inferred from the DNA. The sample gives some 200,000 clones, about 80% of which show up once; about 2% is in the top ten. For this clone: Its antigen remains unidentified.

What was sequenced was PBMCs. This clonotype was sampled from a woman aged 50 to 60 in good health and CMV-seronegative. The J gene is TRBJ2-5, the V gene TRBV11-3; D remains ambiguous. The CDR3 coding sequence is TGTGCCAGCAGCTTAGGCGGTTCCGAGACCCAGTACTTC. As protein: CASSLGGSETQYF. Complete variable domain (other parts from reference TRBV11-3 and TRBJ2-5): EAGVVQSPRYKIIEKKQPVAFWCNPISGHNTLYWYLQNLGQGPELLIRYENEEAVDDSQLPKDRFSAERLKGVDSTLKIQPAELGDSAVYLCASSLGGSETQYFGPGTRLLVL.